Listed here are 5 T cell receptor beta chains from one sample, sequenced in a study of CD8+CD57+ T cells in acquired aplastic anemia (dated by TCRdb to 2017 to 2018). Sequencing relied on an Illumina HiSeq 2000. Genomic DNA served as template for TCR beta VDJ combination and CDR3 sequence profiling. TCRdb reworked the public reads: Q25 trimming with fastp, MiXCR clone assembly, productive beta chains retained. Rows merge per CDR3 protein into single entries with the most common DNA and genes. The sample yields roughly 160,000 distinct CDR3 sequences; 55% to 75% were counted once. The ten largest clonotypes hold about 50% of the sample. What was sequenced was sorted CD4+, CD8+, or CD8+CD57+ T cells (not recorded which) from PBMCs. The receptors derive from a human donor in good health.

The genes are TRBV28 and TRBJ1-2; D gene unclear. Germline CDR1 is MDHEN and CDR2 is SYDVKM. This CDR3 contains 14 residues. Trimming removed 8 bases from V and 7 bases from J, with 20 bases in between. CDR3: CASHRGRQAGGYTF. For the CDR3, the DNA is TGTGCCAGCCACCGCGGGAGGCAGGCGGGTGGCTACACCTTC.

The genes are TRBV7-9 and TRBJ1-5, with D unclear. Germline CDR1 SEHNR, CDR2 FQNEAQ (reference sequence). The length of the CDR3 is 13 residues. V was pared by 5 bases and J by 1 base, with 6 bases between. CDR3 nucleotide sequence: TGTGCCAGCAGCAGGGTAAGCAATCAGCCCCAGCATTTT. This gives the protein CASSRVSNQPQHF. The whole variable domain, filled in from reference TRBV7-9 and TRBJ1-5, reads DTGVSQNPRHKITKRGQNVTFRCDPISEHNRLYWYRQTLGQGPEFLTYFQNEAQLEKSRLLSDRFSAERPKGSFSTLEIQRTEQGDSAMYLCASSRVSNQPQHFGDGTRLSIL.

This chain uses TRBV7-9 with TRBJ1-5; perhaps TRBD1 as D (5 bases). CDR1 is SEHNR, CDR2 FQNEAQ, per germline (reference sequence). This CDR3 spans 15 amino acids. The germline V and J ends were trimmed by 1 base and 3 bases, with 10 bases remaining between them. CDR3 region: CASSLVGADNQPQHF. The CDR3, as DNA: TGTGCCAGCAGCTTAGTAGGGGCAGACAATCAGCCCCAGCATTTT.

The CDR3 spells CSARELTAQTLHF. In DNA form, the CDR3 reads TGCAGTGCTAGAGAACTAACCGCTCAAACCCTCCACTTT. The V gene is TRBV20-1, the J gene TRBJ1-6; D unresolved. V lost 0 bases and J lost 14, with 14 bases in between. This CDR3 is built from 13 residues. The germline V gene encodes CDR1 DFQATT and CDR2 SNEGSKA (reference sequence).

This clonotype was detected a few times. CDR3 nucleotide sequence: TGTGCCACCAGCAGAGATCGGGTCCGCTCGGGGGAGCAGTACTTC. Its protein product is CATSRDRVRSGEQYF. This chain links TRBV15 with TRBJ2-7; perhaps TRBD2 as D (5 bases). The germline gives CDR1 LNHNV, CDR2 YYDKDF (reference sequence). The V end lost 0 bases, the J end lost 7 bases, and 16 bases lay between the germline ends. This CDR3 is built from 15 residues.